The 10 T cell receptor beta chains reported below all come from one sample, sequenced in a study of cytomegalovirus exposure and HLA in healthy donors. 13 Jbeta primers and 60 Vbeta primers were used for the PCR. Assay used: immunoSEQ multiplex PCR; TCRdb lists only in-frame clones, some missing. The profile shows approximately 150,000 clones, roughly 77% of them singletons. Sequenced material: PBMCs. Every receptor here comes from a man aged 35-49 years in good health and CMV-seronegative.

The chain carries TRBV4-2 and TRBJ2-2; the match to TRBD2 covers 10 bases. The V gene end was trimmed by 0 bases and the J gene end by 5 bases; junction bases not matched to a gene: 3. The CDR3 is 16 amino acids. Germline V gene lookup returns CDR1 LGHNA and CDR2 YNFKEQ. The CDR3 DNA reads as TGTGCCAGCAGCCAAGATGGGACTAGCGCGACCGGGGAGCTGTTTTTT. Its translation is CASSQDGTSATGELFF.

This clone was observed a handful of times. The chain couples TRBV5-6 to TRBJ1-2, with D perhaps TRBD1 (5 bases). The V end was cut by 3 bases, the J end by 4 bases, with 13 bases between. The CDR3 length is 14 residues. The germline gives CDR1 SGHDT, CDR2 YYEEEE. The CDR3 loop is CASSYFQGPYGYTF. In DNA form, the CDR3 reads TGTGCCAGCAGCTATTTTCAGGGCCCCTATGGCTACACCTTC. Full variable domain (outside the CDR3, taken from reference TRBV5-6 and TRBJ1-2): DAGVTQSPTHLIKTRGQQVTLRCSPKSGHDTVSWYQQALGQGPQFIFQYYEEEERQRGNFPDRFSGHQFPNYSSELNVNALLLGDSALYLCASSYFQGPYGYTFGSGTRLTVV.

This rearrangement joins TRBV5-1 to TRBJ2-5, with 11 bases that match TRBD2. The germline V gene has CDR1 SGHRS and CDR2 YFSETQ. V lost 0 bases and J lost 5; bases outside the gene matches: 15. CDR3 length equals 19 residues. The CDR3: CASSLGAGLAGSSRETQYF. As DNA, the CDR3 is TGCGCCAGCAGCTTGGGGGCTGGACTAGCGGGTTCTTCTAGGGAGACCCAGTACTTC.

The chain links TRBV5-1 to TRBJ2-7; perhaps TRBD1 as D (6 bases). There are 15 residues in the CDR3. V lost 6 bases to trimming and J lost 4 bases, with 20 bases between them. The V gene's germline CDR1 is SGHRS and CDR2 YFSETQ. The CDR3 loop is CASTTGLWGSYEQYF. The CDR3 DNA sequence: TGCGCCAGCACAACAGGGTTGTGGGGAAGTTACGAGCAGTACTTC. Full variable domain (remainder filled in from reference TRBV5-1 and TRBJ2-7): KAGVTQTPRYLIKTRGQQVTLSCSPISGHRSVSWYQQTPGQGLQFLFEYFSETQRNKGNFPGRFSGRQFSNSRSEMNVSTLELGDSALYLCASTTGLWGSYEQYFGPGTRLTVT.

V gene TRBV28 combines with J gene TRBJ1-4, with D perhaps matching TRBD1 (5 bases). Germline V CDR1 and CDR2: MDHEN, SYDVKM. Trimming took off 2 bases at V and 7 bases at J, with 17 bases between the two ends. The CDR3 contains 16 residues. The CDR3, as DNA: TGTGCCAGCAGTTTAGGGTTGAGCACCGGGGGTGAAAAACTGTTTTTT. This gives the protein CASSLGLSTGGEKLFF.

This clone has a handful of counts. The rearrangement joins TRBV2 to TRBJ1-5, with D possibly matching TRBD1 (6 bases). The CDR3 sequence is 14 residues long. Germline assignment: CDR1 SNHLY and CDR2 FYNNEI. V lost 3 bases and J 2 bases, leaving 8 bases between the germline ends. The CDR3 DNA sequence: TGTGCCAGCAGTGACAGGGGCGGCAATCAGCCCCAGCATTTT. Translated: CASSDRGGNQPQHF. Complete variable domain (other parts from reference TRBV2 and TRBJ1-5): EPEVTQTPSHQVTQMGQEVILRCVPISNHLYFYWYRQILGQKVEFLVSFYNNEISEKSEIFDDQFSVERPDGSNFTLKIRSTKLEDSAMYFCASSDRGGNQPQHFGDGTRLSIL.

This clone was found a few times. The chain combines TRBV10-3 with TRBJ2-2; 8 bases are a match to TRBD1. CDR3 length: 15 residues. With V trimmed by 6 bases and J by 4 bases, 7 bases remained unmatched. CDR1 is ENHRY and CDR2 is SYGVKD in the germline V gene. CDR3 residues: CAISSTGDGTGELFF. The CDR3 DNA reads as TGTGCCATCAGCTCGACAGGGGATGGCACCGGGGAGCTGTTTTTT.

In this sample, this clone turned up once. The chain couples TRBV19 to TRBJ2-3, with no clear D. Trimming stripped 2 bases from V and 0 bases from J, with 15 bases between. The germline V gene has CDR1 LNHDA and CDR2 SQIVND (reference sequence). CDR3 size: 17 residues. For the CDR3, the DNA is TGTGCCAGTAGTATATCAGGAACGGCTCTTAGCACAGATACGCAGTATTTT. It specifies CASSISGTALSTDTQYF.

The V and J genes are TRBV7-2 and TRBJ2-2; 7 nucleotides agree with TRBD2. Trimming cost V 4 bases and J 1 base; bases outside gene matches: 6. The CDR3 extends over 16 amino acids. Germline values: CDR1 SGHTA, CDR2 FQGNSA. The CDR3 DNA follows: TGTGCCAGCAGCTCAATTGGCGGGGGGAACACCGGGGAGCTGTTTTTT. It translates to CASSSIGGGNTGELFF. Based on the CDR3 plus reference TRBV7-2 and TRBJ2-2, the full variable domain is GAGVSQSPSNKVTEKGKDVELRCDPISGHTALYWYRQSLGQGLEFLIYFQGNSAPDKSGLPSDRFSAERTGGSVSTLTIQRTQQEDSAVYLCASSSIGGGNTGELFFGEGSRLTVL.

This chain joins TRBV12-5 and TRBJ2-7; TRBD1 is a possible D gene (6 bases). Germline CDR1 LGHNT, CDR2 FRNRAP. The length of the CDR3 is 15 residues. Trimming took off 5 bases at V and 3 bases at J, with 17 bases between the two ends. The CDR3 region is CASGHRQVLNYEQYF. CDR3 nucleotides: TGTGCTAGTGGTCACAGACAGGTCCTTAACTACGAGCAGTACTTC. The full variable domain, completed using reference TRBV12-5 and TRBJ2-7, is DARVTQTPRHKVTEMGQEVTMRCQPILGHNTVFWYRQTMMQGLELLAYFRNRAPLDDSGMPKDRFSAEMPDATLATLKIQPSEPRDSAVYFCASGHRQVLNYEQYFGPGTRLTVT.